The 17 T cell receptor beta chains reported below all come from one sample, sequenced in a study of shared clonotypes between healthy human individuals. Profiled with immunoSEQ multiplex PCR; TCRdb holds only in-frame clones, not every one. Of hundreds of thousands of clones in the sample, approximately 79% were seen once. Source material: memory CD4+ T cells sorted from blood. Regarding subset: CD45RA-negative fraction. These receptors originate from a man aged 25 to 45 in good health.

The chain recombines TRBV6-1 with TRBJ1-4; D is possibly TRBD1 (5 bases). CDR1 is MNHNS and CDR2 is SASEGT in the germline V gene. Trimming pared 9 bases from V and 2 bases from J, leaving 13 bases between. This CDR3 is built from 14 residues. The CDR3 spells CASNTGATNEKLFF. CDR3 DNA: TGTGCCAGTAATACAGGAGCGACTAATGAAAAACTGTTTTTT.

The chain recombines TRBV6-5 with TRBJ1-4; a weak D match, TRBD1 (5 bases). Germline CDR1 and CDR2: MNHEY and SVGAGI. Trimming left V 4 bases short and J 3 bases short, with 15 bases between. CDR3 size: 16 residues. CDR3 protein: CASSSPRGRSNEKLFF. The CDR3 bases are TGTGCCAGCAGTTCGCCCCGGGGACGGTCTAATGAAAAACTGTTTTTT.

V gene TRBV19 combines with J gene TRBJ2-7, with D possibly TRBD2 on 6 matching bases. V lost 3 bases to trimming and J lost 6 bases, with 18 bases between them. This CDR3 has 15 amino acids. The germline CDR1 and CDR2 sequences are LNHDA and SQIVND (reference sequence). CDR3 sequence reads: CASSIGGNRFGEQYF. CDR3 coding DNA: TGTGCCAGTAGTATTGGGGGGAACCGCTTCGGCGAGCAGTACTTC.

This clone showed up just a few times. The rearrangement uses TRBV7-8 and TRBJ1-1, with D unclear. The CDR3 sequence is 13 residues long. V lost 1 base and J 5 bases, leaving 8 bases between the germline ends. CDR1 SGHVS and CDR2 FQNEAQ come from the germline V gene. CDR3 in amino acids: CASSLETGTEAFF. The DNA of the CDR3 is TGTGCCAGCAGCTTAGAAACTGGGACTGAAGCTTTCTTT.

In the case of this clone: One end of the junction is discordant with germline, which a read error may explain. The chain recombines TRBV7-7 with TRBJ2-1; a possible D gene is TRBD2 (5 bases). CDR1 and CDR2 (germline): SSHAT, FNYEAQ (reference sequence). The CDR3 covers 15 residues. The chain's CDR3 is CASSVGSPSYNEQFF. For the CDR3, the DNA is TGTGCTAGCAGCGTAGGGAGTCCCTCCTACAATGAGCAGTTCTTC.

The chain has TRBV20-1 and TRBJ1-5; D gene ambiguous. CDR1 DFQATT and CDR2 SNEGSKA come from the germline V gene (reference sequence). This CDR3 comprises 10 residues. V was pared by 5 bases and J by 9 bases, with 8 bases between. The CDR3 spells CSAAPGPQHF. The CDR3 region has the DNA TGCAGTGCTGCCCCAGGGCCCCAGCATTTT.

V and J are TRBV7-8 and TRBJ2-1; TRBD2 matches 9 bases. V trimming: 7 bases; J trimming: 6 bases; junction bases outside the gene matches: 10. The CDR3 contains 15 residues. CDR1 SGHVS and CDR2 FQNEAQ come from the germline V gene. The DNA of the CDR3 is TGTGCCAGCACCCCCCAGGCTAGCGGGATCAATGAGCAGTTCTTC. Translating it yields CASTPQASGINEQFF.

The sample holds a few counts of this clone. The V call is TRBV7-9, the J call TRBJ2-3; D might be TRBD1 or TRBD2, each matching 5 bases. CDR3 length: 16 amino acids. The V gene's germline CDR1 is SEHNR and CDR2 FQNEAQ (reference sequence). V lost 3 bases to trimming and J lost 2 bases, with 15 bases between them. The CDR3 protein is CASSFGTARFTDTQYF. The DNA for the CDR3 is TGTGCCAGCAGCTTCGGGACGGCCCGTTTCACAGATACGCAGTATTTT.

CDR3 in amino acids: CASSLFRRDRGLSGANVLTF. The DNA for the CDR3 is TGTGCCAGCAGTTTATTCAGGCGGGACAGGGGGCTCTCTGGGGCCAACGTCCTGACTTTC. The rearrangement joins TRBV27 to TRBJ2-6, with 12 bases aligning to TRBD1. The V gene end was trimmed by 1 base and the J gene end by 0 bases; junction bases not matched to a gene: 7. In germline, CDR1 is MNHEY, CDR2 SMNVEV (reference sequence). This CDR3 has 20 amino acids.

The genes are TRBV5-1 and TRBJ2-7; tentatively, D is TRBD2 (5 bases). Trimming took off 2 bases at V and 4 bases at J, with 16 bases between the two ends. Germline values: CDR1 SGHRS, CDR2 YFSETQ. The CDR3 covers 15 residues. As DNA, the CDR3 is TGCGCCAGCAGCTTCCTGGGCGGCGGAGGATACGAGCAGTACTTC. Encoded protein: CASSFLGGGGYEQYF.

The chain links TRBV28 to TRBJ1-4; tentatively, D is TRBD1 (5 bases). Germline assignment: CDR1 MDHEN and CDR2 SYDVKM. V was shortened by 6 bases and J by 0 bases, with 14 bases between the two germline ends. CDR3 length: 16 residues. This chain's CDR3 is CASRLRDLATNEKLFF. DNA for the CDR3: TGTGCCAGCAGACTCCGGGACCTTGCAACTAATGAAAAACTGTTTTTT.

The chain couples TRBV10-3 to TRBJ2-2; TRBD1 matches at 7 bases. V dropped 5 bases and J dropped 2; count of bases not matched to a gene: 5. CDR1 ENHRY and CDR2 SYGVKD come from the germline V gene. The CDR3 consists of 15 residues. The DNA of the CDR3 is TGTGCCATCAGTTGGACAGGACCCAACACCGGGGAGCTGTTTTTT. This codes for CAISWTGPNTGELFF.

The chain has TRBV7-2 and TRBJ1-1; weak D call: TRBD1 (5 bases). This CDR3 contains 14 residues. The V and J ends lost 5 bases and 3 bases respectively, with 13 bases between them. Germline V CDR1 and CDR2: SGHTA, FQGNSA. The CDR3 spells CASSPAGIDTEAFF. CDR3 DNA sequence: TGTGCCAGCAGCCCGGCAGGGATTGACACTGAAGCTTTCTTT.

In regard to this clone: Other nucleotide sequences from this sample produce the same CDR3. V usage is TRBV15 and J usage is TRBJ2-5; D is ambiguous. The V end was cut by 1 base, the J end by 2 bases, with 2 bases between. The germline gives CDR1 LNHNV, CDR2 YYDKDF (reference sequence). The CDR3 runs to 12 residues. The CDR3 nucleotides are TGTGCCACCAGCAGAGGACAAGAGACCCAGTACTTC. This gives the protein CATSRGQETQYF.

V and J are TRBV2 and TRBJ2-5; the match to TRBD2 covers 15 bases. This CDR3 is 18 amino acids long. Germline V gene data show CDR1 as SNHLY and CDR2 as FYNNEI. Losses at the gene ends were 8 bases for V and 5 bases for J; bases not matched to a gene: 15. The CDR3 is CASLKPGLAGGASETQYF. The DNA of the CDR3 is TGTGCCAGCCTAAAACCGGGACTAGCGGGAGGAGCTTCGGAGACCCAGTACTTC.

This clone showed up just once. The chain has TRBV7-8 and TRBJ2-5; 7 bases are a match to TRBD2. The CDR3 has 13 amino acids. J was trimmed by 6 bases and V by 5 bases; bases with no gene match: 6. CDR1 is SGHVS and CDR2 is FQNEAQ in the germline V gene. In DNA, the CDR3 is TGTGCCAGCAGCCTCGGCGGGAGCCAGACCCAGTACTTC. This encodes CASSLGGSQTQYF.

This rearrangement joins TRBV21-1 to TRBJ2-7; no DNA check was done on the table's D call, TRBD1. TRBV21-1 is annotated as a pseudogene. The length of the CDR3 is 16 residues. This chain's CDR3 is CASSKGQEQGSYEQYF. CDR3 DNA: TGTGCCAGCAGCAAAGGCCAAGAACAGGGTTCCTACGAGCAGTACTTC.